The next 24 T cell receptor beta chains were all read from a single sample in a study of T cell responses to AZD1222 COVID-19 vaccine. Profiled with immunoSEQ multiplex PCR; TCRdb holds only in-frame clones, not every one. The sample has more than 80,000 clones, about 90% seen once; the top ten hold approximately 8%. The material was peripheral blood, obtained 28 days after the second AZD1222 dose. These TCRs come from an adult who received the AZD1222 COVID-19 vaccine.

The chain carries TRBV7-9 and TRBJ1-2; 7 bases fit TRBD1. Per germline, CDR1 SEHNR and CDR2 FQNEAQ (reference sequence). The CDR3 is 14 residues long. V was clipped by 4 bases and J by 2 bases; unmatched bases: 4. The CDR3 nucleotides read TGTGCCAGCAGCTCTTCGGGACAGAACTATGGCTACACCTTC. Protein: CASSSSGQNYGYTF.

The V gene is TRBV30, the J gene TRBJ1-1; D gene uncertain. The CDR3 extends over 11 amino acids. V dropped 5 bases and J dropped 11 bases, with 15 bases sitting between them. CDR1 and CDR2 from the germline V gene are GTSNPN and SVGIG (reference sequence). The CDR3 nucleotides are TGTGCCTGGGCCTTTTGGGGTGAGGCTTTCTTT. It yields the protein CAWAFWGEAFF.

The chain recombines TRBV7-8 with TRBJ2-2, with D possibly TRBD2 on 5 matching bases. The germline V gene has CDR1 SGHVS and CDR2 FQNEAQ. Trimming shortened V by 5 bases and J by 7 bases, and 14 bases separated the two germline ends. The length of the CDR3 is 14 residues. CDR3 sequence reads: CASSPVVGSGELFF. Here the CDR3 DNA reads TGTGCCAGCAGCCCCGTAGTAGGGAGCGGGGAGCTGTTTTTT.

This chain links TRBV5-5 with TRBJ1-3; D is undetermined. CDR1 is SGHKS, CDR2 YYEKEE, per germline (reference sequence). The CDR3 spans 15 residues. V lost 0 bases, J lost 4 bases, and 11 bases lay in between. CDR3 in DNA: TGTGCCAGCAGCTTGGCCGCCTGGGAGGGAAACACCATATATTTT. Amino acids: CASSLAAWEGNTIYF.

This clone was seen once. The chain combines TRBV27 with TRBJ2-3; 12 bases map to TRBD2. With V trimmed by 3 bases and J by 5 bases, 15 bases remained unmatched. This CDR3 comprises 19 residues. CDR1 is MNHEY, CDR2 SMNVEV, per germline (reference sequence). CDR3: CASSLYFRLAGGPGDTQYF. In nucleotides, the CDR3 is TGTGCCAGCAGTTTGTATTTTCGGCTAGCGGGGGGGCCTGGAGATACGCAGTATTTT.

This chain uses TRBV5-4 with TRBJ2-2; D is uncertain. Trimming shortened V by 2 bases and J by 2 bases, and 10 bases separated the two germline ends. The CDR3 has 15 residues. CDR1 is SGHNT, CDR2 YYREEE, per germline (reference sequence). CDR3 amino acids: CASSLGFSNTGELFF. The DNA of the CDR3 is TGTGCCAGCAGCTTAGGATTCTCAAACACCGGGGAGCTGTTTTTT.

This clone appeared once. This chain connects TRBV15 to TRBJ1-2; TRBD1 is a possible D gene (5 bases). V was clipped by 5 bases and J by 1 base, with 14 bases between them. Germline CDR1 and CDR2: LNHNV and YYDKDF (reference sequence). The length of the CDR3 is 15 residues. CDR3 nucleotide sequence: TGTGCCACCAGCGGCCGGGACCGACTTAACTATGGCTACACCTTC. It yields the protein CATSGRDRLNYGYTF.

The CDR3 nucleotides are TGTGCCAGCAGCCGATTCAAGATCTCGGGGACAGCCACAGATACGCAGTATTTT. As protein: CASSRFKISGTATDTQYF. The chain has TRBV4-2 and TRBJ2-3, with 7 bases lining up with TRBD1. V was pared by 4 bases and J by 2 bases, with 15 bases of the junction left unmatched. From germline, CDR1 is LGHNA and CDR2 YNFKEQ. This CDR3 region has 18 residues.

CDR3 DNA: TGTGCCAGCAGCTACGCGTACAATGAGCAGTTCTTC. Its translation: CASSYAYNEQFF. The rearrangement joins TRBV11-3 to TRBJ2-1, with D unclear. The V end lost 4 bases, the J end lost 4 bases, and 5 bases lay between the germline ends. The germline CDR1 and CDR2 sequences are SGHNT and YENEEA. The CDR3 contains 12 residues.

The chain joins TRBV6-2 or TRBV6-3 to TRBJ2-5; 8 bases are shared with TRBD2. J gave up 4 bases and V 2 bases, and 3 bases lay outside the gene matches. CDR1 is MNHEY, CDR2 SVGEGT, per germline. The CDR3 covers 14 residues. CDR3 sequence (DNA): TGTGCCAGCAGTTACCTACGGGGGGGAGAGACCCAGTACTTC. As protein: CASSYLRGGETQYF.

The V gene is TRBV7-2, the J gene TRBJ2-7; D is possibly TRBD1 or TRBD2 (6 bases each). There are 13 residues in the CDR3. Germline-derived CDR1 and CDR2 are SGHTA and FQGNSA. Trimming took 1 base from V and 5 from J, leaving 9 bases between them. The CDR3 protein is CASSLGGANEQYF. The CDR3 DNA sequence: TGTGCCAGCAGCTTAGGGGGGGCGAACGAGCAGTACTTC.

The sample holds a few counts of this clone. The chain combines TRBV6-1 with TRBJ2-1; no clear D. The V end was cut by 1 base, the J end by 8 bases, with 9 bases between. Germline CDR1 is MNHNS and CDR2 is SASEGT. The CDR3 sequence is 13 residues long. This CDR3 reads CASSEVLVDEQFF. CDR3 DNA: TGTGCCAGCAGTGAAGTCCTGGTCGATGAGCAGTTCTTC.

The rearrangement joins TRBV6-2 or TRBV6-3 to TRBJ1-1; tentative D call: TRBD1 (6 bases). Deletions cut 0 bases from V and 4 bases from J, with 15 bases between. Looked up from germline, CDR1 is MNHEY and CDR2 is SVGEGT. CDR3 length: 16 amino acids. In nucleotides, the CDR3 is TGTGCCAGCAGTTACTCGACCGGGACACTCAGCACTGAAGCTTTCTTT. This sequence encodes CASSYSTGTLSTEAFF.

This chain links TRBV5-5 with TRBJ1-5; 8 positions match TRBD1. The CDR3 is 15 residues long. The ends lost 1 base at V and 6 bases at J; junction bases unmatched: 6. Germline V lookup: CDR1 SGHKS, CDR2 YYEKEE (reference sequence). The CDR3, as DNA: TGTGCCAGCAGCTTGCAGCAGGGGGCGGTTCAGCCCCAGCATTTT. Its translation is CASSLQQGAVQPQHF.

V gene TRBV7-2 combines with J gene TRBJ2-1; 9 positions agree with TRBD2. CDR3 length: 15 residues. Germline CDR1 is SGHTA and CDR2 is FQGNSA. Trimming removed 4 bases from V and 4 bases from J; junction bases left unmatched: 5. CDR3 in amino acids: CASSSTSGRYNEQFF. For the CDR3, the DNA is TGTGCCAGCAGCTCGACTAGCGGAAGATACAATGAGCAGTTCTTC. The full variable domain, its missing parts supplied by reference TRBV7-2 and TRBJ2-1, is GAGVSQSPSNKVTEKGKDVELRCDPISGHTALYWYRQSLGQGLEFLIYFQGNSAPDKSGLPSDRFSAERTGGSVSTLTIQRTQQEDSAVYLCASSSTSGRYNEQFFGPGTRLTVL.

J is TRBJ2-7 and V is TRBV7-2; a possible D gene is TRBD2 (5 bases). V was clipped by 5 bases and J by 2 bases, with 13 bases between them. The CDR3 has 14 residues. Germline CDR1 SGHTA, CDR2 FQGNSA. CDR3 in DNA: TGTGCCAGCAGCCCCGGACTGGTAACCTACGAGCAGTACTTC. It codes for CASSPGLVTYEQYF. The entire variable domain, with the rest obtained from reference TRBV7-2 and TRBJ2-7, is as follows: GAGVSQSPSNKVTEKGKDVELRCDPISGHTALYWYRQSLGQGLEFLIYFQGNSAPDKSGLPSDRFSAERTGGSVSTLTIQRTQQEDSAVYLCASSPGLVTYEQYFGPGTRLTVT.

V and J are TRBV19 and TRBJ2-7, with 8 bases identical to TRBD2. The V gene's germline CDR1 is LNHDA and CDR2 SQIVND (reference sequence). Unmatched junction bases numbered 10, after V lost 5 bases and J lost 7 bases. This CDR3 has 14 amino acids. The CDR3 is CASSPPGGSEEQYF. CDR3 bases: TGTGCCAGTAGTCCCCCGGGAGGGTCGGAGGAGCAGTACTTC.

The V gene is TRBV7-2, the J gene TRBJ2-1; 10 bases match TRBD2. The CDR3 consists of 15 residues. The J segment lost 6 bases and the V segment lost 3 bases, leaving 5 bases of the junction unmatched. In germline, CDR1 is SGHTA, CDR2 FQGNSA. DNA of the CDR3: TGTGCCAGCAGCTTCCAGCGGGGGGGAATCAATGAGCAGTTCTTC. Its translation is CASSFQRGGINEQFF.

This rearrangement joins TRBV9 to TRBJ1-5; D gene ambiguous. V lost 4 bases and J lost 9, with 8 bases in between. The CDR3 extends over 11 amino acids. The germline gives CDR1 SGDLS, CDR2 YYNGEE. Here the CDR3 DNA reads TGTGCCAGCAGCCTAAACGGGCCCCAGCATTTT. Translated, it gives CASSLNGPQHF.

This clone was seen once. The J gene is TRBJ1-1, the V gene TRBV4-3; TRBD1 matches 9 bases. CDR1 is LGHNA and CDR2 is YSLEER in the germline V gene. The CDR3 is made up of 17 amino acids. The trim removed 0 bases at V and 4 bases at J, leaving 9 bases unmatched. CDR3 sequence: CASSQDHGTGWGTEAFF. The CDR3 DNA follows: TGCGCCAGCAGCCAAGATCATGGGACAGGGTGGGGCACTGAAGCTTTCTTT.

This chain links TRBV4-1 with TRBJ2-7, with 7 nucleotides matching TRBD2. There are 15 residues in the CDR3. CDR1 is MGHRA and CDR2 is YSYEKL in the germline V gene. Unmatched junction bases numbered 5, after V lost 1 base and J lost 2 bases. CDR3 sequence reads: CASSQGSGGAYEQYF. Written as DNA, the CDR3 is TGCGCCAGCAGCCAAGGCTCTGGGGGGGCCTACGAGCAGTACTTC.

The chain combines TRBV18 with TRBJ2-4, with 7 bases lining up with TRBD1. The CDR3 spans 16 residues. Germline V gene lookup returns CDR1 KGHSH and CDR2 LQKENI. J lost 1 base, V lost 5 bases, and 8 bases had no gene match. The CDR3 loop is CASSTDRELAKNIQYF. The CDR3 region has the DNA TGTGCCAGCTCAACCGACAGGGAACTCGCCAAAAACATTCAGTACTTC.

The chain carries TRBV29-1 and TRBJ1-3; D not resolved. In germline, CDR1 is SQVTM, CDR2 ANQGSEA. The CDR3 length is 13 residues. V was trimmed by 6 bases and J by 1 base, leaving 10 bases between them. The CDR3 loop reads CSVGETSGNTIYF. The CDR3 DNA reads as TGCAGCGTGGGAGAGACATCTGGAAACACCATATATTTT.

The rearrangement uses TRBV7-8 and TRBJ2-7, with unresolved D. Germline lookup yields CDR1 SGHVS and CDR2 FQNEAQ. The CDR3 length is 12 residues. Between the trimmed V and J ends, which lost 5 bases and 5 bases, there was a span of 10 bases. The CDR3 region is CASSPLWNEQYF. CDR3 sequence (DNA): TGTGCCAGCAGCCCCCTTTGGAACGAGCAGTACTTC.